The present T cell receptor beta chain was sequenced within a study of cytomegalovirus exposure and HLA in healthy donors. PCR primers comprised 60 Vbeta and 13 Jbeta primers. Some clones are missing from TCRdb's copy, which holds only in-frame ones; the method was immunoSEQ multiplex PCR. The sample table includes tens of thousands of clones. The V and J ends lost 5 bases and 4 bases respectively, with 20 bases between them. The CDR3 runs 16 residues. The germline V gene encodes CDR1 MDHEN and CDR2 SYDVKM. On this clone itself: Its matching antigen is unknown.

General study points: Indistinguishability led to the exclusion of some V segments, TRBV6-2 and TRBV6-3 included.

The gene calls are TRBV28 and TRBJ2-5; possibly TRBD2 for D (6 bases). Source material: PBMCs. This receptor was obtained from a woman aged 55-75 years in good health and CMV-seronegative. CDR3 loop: CASSIRPTGVGETQYF. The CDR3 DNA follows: TGTGCCAGCAGTATCCGCCCGACGGGGGTGGGAGAGACCCAGTACTTC. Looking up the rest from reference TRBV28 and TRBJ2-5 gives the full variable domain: DVKVTQSSRYLVKRTGEKVFLECVQDMDHENMFWYRQDPGLGLRLIYFSYDVKMKEKGDIPEGYSVSREKKERFSLILESASTNQTSMYLCASSIRPTGVGETQYFGPGTRLLVL.